The sample holds one count of the clone carrying this T cell receptor beta chain. The data are from a study of blood T cell repertoires in COVID-19. Study-wide background: Some COVID-19 samples were acute and others convalescent; all came from the United States, Italy and Spain. PBMCs, B-cell-depleted T cells, or T cells provided the cDNA or gDNA that made up the material.

As handled by the study authors: The assay estimated nucleated cells by amplifying reference gene primers. Sequencing used immunoSEQ multiplex PCR; TCRdb keeps in-frame clones, though not all of them. V, J and clone size derive from that table, while D and trimming were established from the DNA sequence. The profile shows around 80,000 clones, approximately 83% of them singletons. The sequence derives from a woman older than 75 with acute or convalescent COVID-19. The specimen sequenced was peripheral blood.

CDR3 sequence reads: CSVRRSYEQYF. CDR3 coding DNA: TGCAGCGTGAGACGGAGCTACGAGCAGTACTTC. The chain is built from TRBV29-1 and TRBJ2-7, with D unresolved. CDR1 and CDR2 (germline): SQVTM, ANQGSEA. V was clipped by 6 bases and J by 3 bases, with 9 bases between them. The CDR3 is 11 residues long.